The present T cell receptor (beta chain) was sequenced within a study of identical twins. From the 5' RACE reads, TCRdb called clonotypes with MiXCR, one entry per CDR3 protein. The data contain 400,000 to 500,000 distinct CDR3 sequences, about a fifth of them singletons. V lost 3 bases to trimming and J lost 0 bases, with 8 bases between them. The CDR3 runs to 13 residues. The germline gives CDR1 DFQATT, CDR2 SNEGSKA (reference sequence). This clonotype was found many times. The receptor's source is a man aged 45-65 years in good health. The chain carries TRBV20-1 and TRBJ1-1; D is unresolved. The sample comprised naive T cells sorted from blood. The CDR3 protein is CSAREVMNTEAFF. The CDR3 DNA reads as TGCAGTGCTAGGGAGGTAATGAACACTGAAGCTTTCTTT.